The rows below give T cell receptor beta chains drawn from one sample of a study of blood T cell repertoires in COVID-19. Measured with immunoSEQ multiplex PCR; TCRdb has only the in-frame clones, and not every one. This table holds some 290,000 clones, roughly nine tenths found once. Sequenced: PBMCs or T cells enriched from blood (not recorded which). The receptor set was obtained from a young woman who had recovered from COVID-19. Both conserved end residues are part of each CDR3. A D gene is named only where the DNA matches it firmly. Clone size, where shown, is once, few, many, or a class for clones that have expanded.

>TRBJ2-3|TRBV20-1|-|-
CSASINRVRADTQYF
TGCAGTGCTAGTATCAACAGGGTCAGGGCAGATACGCAGTATTTT
>TRBJ2-7|TRBV11-2|-|TRBD1
CASSLGQGLNYEQYF
TGTGCCAGCAGCTTAGGACAGGGTTTGAACTACGAGCAGTACTTC
>TRBJ2-7|TRBV7-2|-|-
CASSLISGTHYEQYF
TGTGCCAGCAGCTTAATATCTGGCACACACTACGAGCAGTACTTC
>TRBJ2-7|TRBV5-1|-|-
CASSTDPARASYEQYF
TGCGCCAGCAGCACCGACCCAGCGAGAGCCTCCTACGAGCAGTACTTC
>TRBJ1-3|TRBV30|-|-
CAWSGTQSGNTIYF
TGTGCCTGGAGTGGGACACAATCAGGAAACACCATATATTTT
>TRBJ1-4|TRBV29-1|-|TRBD1
CSVTGINEKLFF
TGCAGCGTGACAGGGATTAATGAAAAACTGTTTTTT
>TRBJ1-4|TRBV30|-|-
CAWSARGAVNEKLFF
TGTGCCTGGAGTGCCAGGGGAGCGGTTAATGAAAAACTGTTTTTT
>TRBJ1-1|TRBV7-2|-|TRBD1
CASSSPGTGVKYTEAFF
TGTGCCAGCAGCTCCCCCGGGACAGGGGTTAAATACACTGAAGCTTTCTTT
>TRBJ1-4|TRBV5-6|-|-
CASSLQGWEKLFF
TGTGCCAGCAGCTTACAGGGTTGGGAAAAACTGTTTTTT
>TRBJ2-7|TRBV7-9|-|-
CASSLGPNYEQYF
TGTGCCAGCAGCCTGGGGCCGAACTACGAGCAGTACTTC
>TRBJ1-3|TRBV7-2|-|-
CASSLDEGGYSGNTIYF
TGTGCCAGCAGCTTAGATGAAGGGGGATACTCTGGAAACACCATATATTTT
>TRBJ2-7|TRBV5-8|few|-
CASSFWQVEQYF
TGTGCCAGCAGCTTTTGGCAGGTGGAGCAGTACTTC
>TRBJ1-1|TRBV13|-|-
CASSPPPRDEAFF
TGTGCCAGCAGCCCTCCCCCTCGGGATGAAGCTTTCTTT
>TRBJ1-6|TRBV18|-|-
CASSPPNKVPGDFDNSPLHF
TGTGCCAGCTCACCTCCGAACAAGGTGCCAGGGGATTTTGATAATTCACCCCTCCACTTT
>TRBJ2-1|TRBV29-1|-|TRBD1
CSVQGQGASREQFF
TGCAGCGTGCAAGGACAGGGGGCTTCACGGGAGCAGTTCTTC
>TRBJ1-5|TRBV4-1|-|TRBD1
CASSQEPNRGTGEIAQHF
TGCGCCAGCAGCCAAGAACCTAACAGGGGGACAGGGGAAATCGCCCAGCATTTT
>TRBJ2-7|TRBV3-1/TRBV3-2|-|TRBD1
CASSQRTGENEQYF
TGTGCCAGCAGCCAAAGGACAGGGGAAAACGAGCAGTACTTC
>TRBJ2-1|TRBV28|-|TRBD2
CASSGAGVSYNEQFF
TGTGCCAGCAGCGGGGCGGGAGTTTCCTACAATGAGCAGTTCTTC
>TRBJ1-3|TRBV9|-|-
CASTDRPGGSSGNTIYF
TGTGCCAGCACCGACAGACCGGGGGGCAGCTCTGGAAACACCATATATTTT
>TRBJ2-2|TRBV11-2|-|-
CASSFLANTGELFF
TGTGCCAGCAGCTTTCTAGCGAACACCGGGGAGCTGTTTTTT
>TRBJ2-5|TRBV10-1|once|TRBD2
CASSESASGREYQETQYF
TGCGCCAGCAGTGAGTCGGCTAGCGGGAGGGAATACCAAGAGACCCAGTACTTC
>TRBJ1-4|TRBV6-5|once|TRBD1
CASKIQQGNEKLFF
TGTGCCAGCAAGATACAACAGGGGAATGAAAAACTGTTTTTT
>TRBJ2-1|TRBV7-9|once|TRBD2
CASWPGLAGVKHNEQFF
TGTGCCAGTTGGCCGGGACTAGCGGGAGTAAAGCACAATGAGCAGTTCTTC
>TRBJ2-7|TRBV28|-|TRBD2
CASRGGLAETYEQYF
TGTGCCAGCAGGGGGGGACTAGCGGAGACCTACGAGCAGTACTTC
>TRBJ2-7|TRBV25-1|-|TRBD2
CASSERFPGHAGGEQYF
TGTGCCAGCAGTGAACGCTTTCCGGGACACGCGGGGGGCGAGCAGTACTTC
>TRBJ1-2|TRBV4-3|-|TRBD1
CASSRVGQATDGYTF
TGCGCCAGCAGCCGCGTTGGACAGGCGACAGATGGCTACACCTTC
>TRBJ1-2|TRBV4-3|-|-
CASSQDSETNGYTF
TGCGCCAGCAGCCAAGATAGCGAGACAAACGGCTACACCTTC
>TRBJ1-4|TRBV5-6|-|TRBD1
CASSLAYRTGEEKLFF
TGTGCCAGCAGCTTGGCTTACCGGACAGGGGAAGAAAAACTGTTTTTT
>TRBJ2-1|TRBV14|once|TRBD1
CASSQERQGMNEQFF
TGTGCCAGCAGCCAAGAACGACAGGGAATGAATGAGCAGTTCTTC
>TRBJ2-1|TRBV7-8|-|TRBD2
CASSETGLDFRNEQFF
TGTGCCAGCAGCGAGACGGGACTAGACTTTCGAAATGAGCAGTTCTTC
>TRBJ2-7|TRBV28|-|TRBD1
CASSFGDRVGDEQYF
TGTGCCAGCAGTTTTGGGGACAGGGTCGGCGACGAGCAGTACTTC
>TRBJ1-1|TRBV11-2|once|-
CASSLSGRTAFF
TGTGCCAGCAGCTTGTCAGGCCGAACGGCTTTCTTT
>TRBJ2-3|TRBV7-9|-|TRBD2
CASSGGVLADTQYF
TGTGCCAGCAGCGGGGGGGTACTGGCAGATACGCAGTATTTT
>TRBJ1-4|TRBV11-2|-|TRBD1
CASSLTWGGTGDEKLFF
TGTGCCAGCAGCCTCACCTGGGGGGGGACAGGGGATGAAAAACTGTTTTTT
>TRBJ1-3|TRBV11-3|-|-
CASSLGAGNTIYF
TGTGCCAGCAGCTTAGGGGCCGGAAACACCATATATTTT
>TRBJ2-7|TRBV27|-|TRBD2
CASSLWGLAGGSEQYF
TGTGCCAGCAGTTTATGGGGACTAGCGGGAGGGTCCGAGCAGTACTTC
>TRBJ2-3|TRBV19|once|TRBD2
CASSIGLAGDTQYF
TGTGCCAGTAGTATAGGACTAGCGGGAGATACGCAGTATTTT
>TRBJ2-2|TRBV12-3/TRBV12-4|-|-
CASTTQVGELFF
TGTGCCAGCACCACGCAGGTCGGGGAGCTGTTTTTT
>TRBJ1-1|TRBV5-1|once|-
CASSPQTGLAEAFF
TGCGCCAGCAGCCCCCAAACAGGGTTGGCTGAAGCTTTCTTT
>TRBJ1-4|TRBV5-8|-|-
CASGDFSTNEKLFF
TGTGCCAGCGGGGACTTCTCAACTAATGAAAAACTGTTTTTT
>TRBJ1-4|TRBV4-1|-|-
CASSPLEQGATNEKLFF
TGCGCCAGCAGCCCTCTGGAACAGGGCGCAACTAATGAAAAACTGTTTTTT
>TRBJ2-7|TRBV6-5|few|TRBD1
CASSYSGQGTYEQYF
TGTGCCAGCAGTTACTCCGGACAGGGCACCTACGAGCAGTACTTC
>TRBJ1-1|TRBV20-1|-|-
CSASESREAFF
TGCAGTGCTAGTGAATCTCGTGAAGCTTTCTTT
>TRBJ1-2|TRBV28|-|-
CASSTTGGYTF
TGTGCCAGCAGCACCACGGGGGGCTACACCTTC
>TRBJ1-4|TRBV30|once|-
CAWSGAGNEKLFF
TGTGCCTGGAGCGGTGCGGGTAATGAAAAACTGTTTTTT
>TRBJ2-2|TRBV12-5|-|TRBD2
CASGLAQSGTNTGELFF
TGTGCTAGTGGTTTGGCCCAGAGCGGGACGAACACCGGGGAGCTGTTTTTT
>TRBJ2-7|TRBV27|-|-
CASSLGGAHEQYF
TGTGCCAGCAGTTTAGGCGGGGCCCACGAGCAGTACTTC
>TRBJ1-2|TRBV6-2/TRBV6-3|-|-
CASSYQGANSIGYTF
TGTGCCAGCAGTTACCAAGGGGCGAATTCTATCGGCTACACCTTC
>TRBJ2-2|TRBV5-1|once|TRBD2
CASSVKGGSGELFF
TGCGCCAGCAGCGTGAAGGGAGGGTCCGGGGAGCTGTTTTTT
>TRBJ2-3|TRBV27|-|TRBD1
CASSLWTGTTDTQYF
TGTGCCAGCAGTTTGTGGACAGGGACAACAGATACGCAGTATTTT
>TRBJ2-3|TRBV4-3|-|-
CASSQHLAVSTDTQYF
TGCGCCAGCAGCCAACACTTAGCGGTTAGCACAGATACGCAGTATTTT
>TRBJ2-7|TRBV6-1|-|TRBD1
CASSERGGALNEQYF
TGTGCCAGCAGTGAAAGAGGGGGCGCGTTAAACGAGCAGTACTTC
>TRBJ2-1|TRBV7-2|-|-
CASSRTEPNEQFF
TGTGCCAGCAGCCGGACAGAACCCAATGAGCAGTTCTTC
>TRBJ2-1|TRBV30|-|TRBD2
CARTRGDEQFF
TGTGCCCGAACTCGGGGGGATGAGCAGTTCTTC
>TRBJ1-6|TRBV5-1|-|TRBD1
CASSWGDREKSPLHF
TGCGCCAGCAGCTGGGGCGACAGGGAAAAGTCACCCCTCCACTTT
>TRBJ2-1|TRBV30|once|TRBD2
CASTRRSGRARGGSFF
TGTGCCTCAACCAGGAGAAGCGGGAGGGCCCGGGGGGGATCGTTCTTC
>TRBJ2-5|TRBV28|-|TRBD1
CASSRPTGGSETQYF
TGTGCCAGCAGCCGCCCCACAGGGGGCTCGGAGACCCAGTACTTC
>TRBJ1-4|TRBV11-2|-|TRBD1
CASSLDLRQGAANEKLFF
TGTGCCAGCAGCTTAGACCTACGACAGGGGGCGGCTAATGAAAAACTGTTTTTT